A selection of T cell receptor beta chains follows, all from one sample in a study of response to subunit inactivated influenza vaccine. MiXCR, applied by TCRdb to the RT-PCR reads, yields one record per CDR3 protein. The sample includes hundreds of thousands of distinct CDR3 sequences, approximately 10% of them seen just once. These same records also appear under a second study, on T cells expressing NK-cell markers.

Material: PBMCs from blood, obtained on the day of vaccination. These receptors were collected from a man aged 45-60 years who received an inactivated influenza vaccine. Each CDR3 is given with its conserved first and last residue. D genes are given only for firm matches. Some rows have no size entry. The others give once, few or many, or a class for an expanded clone.

>many|NA|TRBJ2-1|TRBV9
CASSRGLENSYNEQFF
TGTGCCAGCAGCAGGGGTTTGGAAAACTCCTACAATGAGCAGTTCTTC
>NA|NA|TRBJ2-7|TRBV28
CASSLVKGQAGSYEQYF
TGTGCCAGCAGTTTAGTTAAAGGTCAGGCAGGGTCCTACGAGCAGTACTTC
>NA|TRBD2|TRBJ2-1|TRBV12-3/TRBV12-4
CASSSSGGQYNEQFF
TGTGCCAGCAGTTCTAGCGGGGGGCAATACAATGAGCAGTTCTTC
>many|TRBD1|TRBJ2-3|TRBV28
CASSSWTGQDTQYF
TGTGCCAGCAGTTCCTGGACAGGGCAAGATACGCAGTATTTT
>NA|NA|TRBJ2-1|TRBV9
CASSVDRGNNEQFF
TGTGCCAGCAGCGTAGATCGGGGAAACAATGAGCAGTTCTTC
>many|NA|TRBJ2-2|TRBV4-3
CASSQNAGELFF
TGCGCCAGCAGCCAGAATGCCGGGGAGCTGTTTTTT
>few|NA|TRBJ2-3|TRBV30
CAWRGGYPDTQYF
TGTGCCTGGAGGGGGGGCTATCCAGATACGCAGTATTTT
>few|NA|TRBJ2-5|TRBV29-1
CSVRPRGLGETQYF
TGCAGCGTTCGCCCTCGGGGCCTCGGGGAGACCCAGTACTTC
>many|NA|TRBJ2-7|TRBV3-1
CASSRWTGYEQYF
TGTGCCAGCAGCAGGTGGACTGGATACGAGCAGTACTTC
>many|NA|TRBJ1-5|TRBV12-3/TRBV12-4
CASSLGSQPQHF
TGTGCCAGCAGTTTAGGCAGCCAGCCCCAGCATTTT
>NA|NA|TRBJ2-1|TRBV5-1
CASSLEIWASRTTYNEQFF
TGCGCCAGCAGCTTGGAGATATGGGCTAGCCGTACGACTTACAATGAGCAGTTCTTC
>few|NA|TRBJ2-3|TRBV28
CASSLPRGVVGQQSTDTQYF
TGTGCCAGCAGTTTGCCTCGCGGCGTAGTGGGCCAGCAAAGCACAGATACGCAGTATTTT
>NA|NA|TRBJ2-7|TRBV11-2
CASSPQRTLGYEQYF
TGTGCCAGCAGCCCTCAACGGACGTTGGGCTACGAGCAGTACTTC
>NA|NA|TRBJ2-3|TRBV6-1
CASSRTDYLTDTQYF
TGTGCCAGCAGTCGCACGGACTACCTCACAGATACGCAGTATTTT
>NA|NA|TRBJ2-7|TRBV28
CASTFAGREQYF
TGTGCCAGCACCTTCGCGGGGCGGGAGCAGTACTTC
>few|NA|TRBJ2-3|TRBV5-1
CASSLGQFFTDTQYF
TGCGCCAGCAGCTTGGGTCAGTTTTTCACAGATACGCAGTATTTT
>NA|TRBD1|TRBJ1-4|TRBV6-1
CASRWTGGGEKLFF
TGTGCCAGCAGATGGACAGGGGGCGGTGAAAAACTGTTTTTT
>NA|TRBD2|TRBJ2-3|TRBV18
CASSPPVTSGRTDTQYF
TGTGCCAGCTCACCACCGGTGACTAGCGGACGCACAGATACGCAGTATTTT
>few|NA|TRBJ2-7|TRBV20-1
CSALLAQTYEQYF
TGCAGTGCCCTCCTAGCGCAGACCTACGAGCAGTACTTC
>NA|TRBD2|TRBJ2-7|TRBV5-5
CASSTARTSGDYEQYF
TGTGCCAGCAGCACTGCCCGGACTAGCGGAGACTACGAGCAGTACTTC
>few|NA|TRBJ2-3|TRBV19
CASSPNPGSGTDTQYF
TGTGCCAGTAGTCCCAATCCGGGGTCAGGCACAGATACGCAGTATTTT